This is a list of T cell receptor beta chains from one sample in a study of blood T cell repertoires in COVID-19. TCRdb keeps only in-frame clones here, not all; method: immunoSEQ multiplex PCR. Here the sample spans a few hundred thousand clones, 70% to 90% being singletons. Sequenced input: PBMCs or T cells enriched from blood (not recorded which). The source is a woman aged 45-65 years who had recovered from COVID-19. CDR3s include the opening cysteine and the closing phenylalanine or tryptophan. Size is stated for part of the rows, as once, few or many counts, or as a class when the clone is expanded.

size: -
J: TRBJ2-7
V: TRBV27
CDR3: CASSLHPGPTYEQYF

size: -
J: TRBJ2-1
V: TRBV11-3
CDR3: CASSLDKRKLFYNEQFF

size: -
J: TRBJ2-7
V: TRBV6-5
CDR3: CASNLGQLSYEQYF

size: -
J: TRBJ2-5
V: TRBV7-9
CDR3: CASSVGTRGQETQYF

size: -
J: TRBJ1-6
V: TRBV7-3
CDR3: CASSLLASGNSPLHF

size: -
J: TRBJ2-1
V: TRBV3-1/TRBV3-2
CDR3: CASSQGTGEGNEQFF

size: -
J: TRBJ1-5
V: TRBV27
CDR3: CASSLSRGSSNQPQHF

size: -
J: TRBJ1-1
V: TRBV5-4
CDR3: CASSLWGMNTEAFF

size: -
J: TRBJ2-2
V: TRBV27
CDR3: CASSLQTTGRGAGELFF

size: -
J: TRBJ2-7
V: TRBV27
CDR3: CASSPWARTSEQYF

size: -
J: TRBJ2-1
V: TRBV7-9
CDR3: CASSRGQDNEQFF

size: -
J: TRBJ2-2
V: TRBV12-3/TRBV12-4
CDR3: CAVCRTTGELFF

size: -
J: TRBJ2-7
V: TRBV21-1
CDR3: CASSKGPRRYEQYF

size: -
J: TRBJ1-3
V: TRBV4-1
CDR3: CASSPQGQASGNTIYF

size: once
J: TRBJ2-1
V: TRBV10-3
CDR3: CAISGGLAGGSEQFF

size: -
J: TRBJ2-7
V: TRBV9
CDR3: CASSVGGGTESDEQYF

size: -
J: TRBJ2-7
V: TRBV5-1
CDR3: CASSGSSGSYEQYF

size: -
J: TRBJ2-1
V: TRBV9
CDR3: CASSVGRTTYNEQFF

size: -
J: TRBJ2-3
V: TRBV7-2
CDR3: CASSPGVVKDTQYF

size: -
J: TRBJ1-1
V: TRBV5-4
CDR3: CASSTPGQGNTEAFF

size: -
J: TRBJ1-1
V: TRBV12-3/TRBV12-4
CDR3: CASRRTGGAEAFF

size: -
J: TRBJ1-4
V: TRBV9
CDR3: CASSVAPVGRGPGRANEKLFF

size: few
J: TRBJ2-2
V: TRBV2
CDR3: CASSESAGGNGELFF

size: -
J: TRBJ1-1
V: TRBV6-2/TRBV6-3
CDR3: CASSPGPNTEAFF

size: -
J: TRBJ1-5
V: TRBV5-6
CDR3: CASSLGQDNQPQHF

size: -
J: TRBJ2-5
V: TRBV6-1
CDR3: CASSDTQETQYF

size: -
J: TRBJ1-5
V: TRBV6-6
CDR3: CASSPGTGGVYSNQPQHF

size: -
J: TRBJ2-7
V: TRBV5-4
CDR3: CASSLEGGSHEQYF

size: -
J: TRBJ1-1
V: TRBV2
CDR3: CASSHRTGHNTEAFF

size: -
J: TRBJ1-6
V: TRBV3-1/TRBV3-2
CDR3: CASSSRTNVGQLNSPLHF

size: -
J: TRBJ2-1
V: TRBV7-8
CDR3: CASSLVWTSGDSYNEQFF

size: -
J: TRBJ1-1
V: TRBV6-1
CDR3: CASSESGTHTEAFF

size: -
J: TRBJ1-1
V: TRBV5-6
CDR3: CASSSLQGKETEAFF

size: -
J: TRBJ1-1
V: TRBV5-1
CDR3: CASSLDGGLMNTEAFF

size: -
J: TRBJ2-7
V: TRBV5-6
CDR3: CASSPRDSSYEQYF

size: -
J: TRBJ2-5
V: TRBV5-6
CDR3: CASSFGTSGNQETQYF